Below are 15 T cell receptor beta chains sequenced from a single sample in a study of T-cell memory formation after mild COVID-19. TCRdb re-derived calls from the 5' RACE reads in MiXCR, one entry per CDR3 protein. Here the sample spans hundreds of thousands of distinct CDR3 sequences, 15% to 20% being singletons. The sequencing sample was made of PBMCs or a T cell subset sorted from them (not recorded which). All receptors derive from a man aged 18 to 35 who had mild COVID-19 (a few samples of this study predate the infection). Cell type and time point are not known.

The rearrangement links TRBV20-1 to TRBJ2-3; 13 nucleotides match TRBD2. With V trimmed by 6 bases and J by 3 bases, 18 bases remained unmatched. This CDR3 region has 19 residues. Germline V gives CDR1 DFQATT, CDR2 SNEGSKA (reference sequence). CDR3 region: CSARSPLLTSGGATDTQYF. The CDR3 DNA sequence: TGCAGTGCCCGATCCCCCCTCCTCACTAGCGGGGGGGCGACAGATACGCAGTATTTT.

This clonotype appeared many times. The rearrangement joins TRBV5-1 to TRBJ1-4; no reliable D call. The germline V gene encodes CDR1 SGHRS and CDR2 YFSETQ. Between the trimmed V and J ends, which lost 0 bases and 1 base, there was a span of 4 bases. This CDR3 region has 14 residues. CDR3: CASSLGRTNEKLFF. The DNA for the CDR3 is TGCGCCAGCAGCTTGGGTAGAACTAATGAAAAACTGTTTTTT.

V usage is TRBV12-3 or TRBV12-4 and J usage is TRBJ2-5; tentative D call: TRBD1 (6 bases). Trimming pared 8 bases from V and 1 base from J, leaving 11 bases between. This CDR3 has 13 amino acids. The CDR3 region is CASVQGLQETQYF. The CDR3 bases are TGTGCCAGCGTGCAGGGGCTCCAAGAGACCCAGTACTTC.

V usage is TRBV6-6 and J usage is TRBJ2-1; D unresolved. Trimming pared 2 bases from V and 5 bases from J, leaving 4 bases between. The germline gives CDR1 MNHNY, CDR2 SVGAGI (reference sequence). The CDR3 is made up of 12 amino acids. CDR3 in amino acids: CASSYPDNEQFF. The CDR3 nucleotides are TGTGCCAGCAGTTACCCCGACAATGAGCAGTTCTTC.

V and J are TRBV6-2 or TRBV6-3 and TRBJ2-7; TRBD2 is a possible D gene (5 bases). Deletions cut 2 bases from V and 0 bases from J, with 11 bases between. CDR1 and CDR2 (germline): MNHEY, SVGEGT. CDR3 length equals 15 residues. CDR3 DNA: TGTGCCAGCAGTTACGGAGGAGTTAGCTCCTACGAGCAGTACGTC. Its translation is CASSYGGVSSYEQYV.

There are a few counts of this clonotype. The CDR3 bases are TGCGCCAGCAGACCCGGGACTAGCGGAAATGAGCAGTTCTTC. Its protein product is CASRPGTSGNEQFF. The rearrangement uses TRBV10-2 and TRBJ2-1; 11 positions match TRBD2. The V segment lost 6 bases and the J segment 7 bases; nucleotides outside the gene matches: 5. This CDR3 has 14 amino acids. Germline values: CDR1 WSHSY, CDR2 SAAADI.

This clonotype was seen a few times. The CDR3 bases are TGTGCCAGCAGGAAGTCTAGCGGGGGGGTCGAGCAGTACTTC. It codes for CASRKSSGGVEQYF. The genes are TRBV2 and TRBJ2-7, with 12 bases matching TRBD2. V gave up 6 bases and J gave up 6 bases; unmatched junction bases: 6. Germline CDR1 reads SNHLY; CDR2 reads FYNNEI. The CDR3 runs 14 residues.

The chain joins TRBV28 to TRBJ1-5, with TRBD1 matching 7 bases. The CDR3 loop spans 14 amino acids. CDR1 and CDR2 from the germline V gene are MDHEN and SYDVKM. Unmatched junction bases numbered 3, after V lost 2 bases and J lost 5 bases. Written as DNA, the CDR3 is TGTGCCAGCAGTTTAGGTGACAGGGATCAGCCCCAGCATTTT. This encodes CASSLGDRDQPQHF. Full variable domain (remainder filled in from reference TRBV28 and TRBJ1-5): DVKVTQSSRYLVKRTGEKVFLECVQDMDHENMFWYRQDPGLGLRLIYFSYDVKMKEKGDIPEGYSVSREKKERFSLILESASTNQTSMYLCASSLGDRDQPQHFGDGTRLSIL.

The J gene is TRBJ2-1, the V gene TRBV6-2 or TRBV6-3, with D unclear. CDR1 and CDR2 (germline): MNHEY, SVGEGT. V lost 3 bases and J lost 9, with 15 bases in between. The CDR3 length is 14 residues. The CDR3 region has the DNA TGTGCCAGCAGTTATGTAGTTGGGGAAGGTGAGCAGTTCTTC. Translated: CASSYVVGEGEQFF.

The genes are TRBV5-5 and TRBJ2-3; a possible D gene is TRBD2 (6 bases). Trimming cost V 0 bases and J 2 bases, with 13 bases left between them. Germline V lookup: CDR1 SGHKS, CDR2 YYEKEE (reference sequence). The CDR3 has 16 amino acids. The CDR3 DNA is TGTGCCAGCAGCTTGGCCGTTGCGGGGCCCACAGATACGCAGTATTTT. It yields the protein CASSLAVAGPTDTQYF.

There are a few counts of this clonotype. This sequence joins TRBV5-6 and TRBJ2-1, with 9 bases fitting TRBD1. Germline CDR1 and CDR2: SGHDT and YYEEEE. The CDR3 contains 14 residues. The ends lost 4 bases at V and 9 bases at J; junction bases unmatched: 8. The CDR3 loop reads CASSQPGQGIEQFF. In DNA form, the CDR3 reads TGTGCCAGCAGCCAGCCGGGACAGGGAATTGAGCAGTTCTTC.

This clonotype came up many times. The chain employs TRBV7-9 and TRBJ1-1; possible D gene TRBD1, 6 bases. The CDR3 contains 12 residues. The V end was cut by 2 bases, the J end by 8 bases, with 9 bases between. CDR1 and CDR2 from the germline V gene are SEHNR and FQNEAQ (reference sequence). CDR3 bases: TGTGCCAGCAGCTTAAACAGGGTAGAAGCTTTCTTT. Its translation: CASSLNRVEAFF.

The rearrangement uses TRBV10-3 and TRBJ2-3; D is unresolved. The germline V gene encodes CDR1 ENHRY and CDR2 SYGVKD. V was pared by 6 bases and J by 1 base, with 2 bases between. This CDR3 has 11 residues. The chain's CDR3 is CAISGTDTQYF. In DNA form, the CDR3 reads TGTGCCATCAGCGGCACAGATACGCAGTATTTT.

This clonotype was seen at least ten times. The V and J genes are TRBV5-1 and TRBJ2-5, with 9 bases fitting TRBD1. The CDR3 length is 15 residues. V lost 2 bases, J lost 4 bases, and 6 bases stayed unmatched. The V gene's germline CDR1 is SGHRS and CDR2 YFSETQ. The CDR3 DNA is TGCGCCAGCAGCTTCATACAGGGGGCAGGAGAGACCCAGTACTTC. Encoded protein: CASSFIQGAGETQYF.

The CDR3 DNA reads TGCGCCAGCAGCGACAAAAGTACCAGGGGAACCGGGGAGCTGTTTTTT. It is translated as CASSDKSTRGTGELFF. The V call is TRBV4-3, the J call TRBJ2-2; possible D gene TRBD1, 6 bases. V shed 5 bases and J shed 5 bases, with 18 bases lying between them. The CDR3 totals 16 residues. From germline, CDR1 is LGHNA and CDR2 YSLEER.